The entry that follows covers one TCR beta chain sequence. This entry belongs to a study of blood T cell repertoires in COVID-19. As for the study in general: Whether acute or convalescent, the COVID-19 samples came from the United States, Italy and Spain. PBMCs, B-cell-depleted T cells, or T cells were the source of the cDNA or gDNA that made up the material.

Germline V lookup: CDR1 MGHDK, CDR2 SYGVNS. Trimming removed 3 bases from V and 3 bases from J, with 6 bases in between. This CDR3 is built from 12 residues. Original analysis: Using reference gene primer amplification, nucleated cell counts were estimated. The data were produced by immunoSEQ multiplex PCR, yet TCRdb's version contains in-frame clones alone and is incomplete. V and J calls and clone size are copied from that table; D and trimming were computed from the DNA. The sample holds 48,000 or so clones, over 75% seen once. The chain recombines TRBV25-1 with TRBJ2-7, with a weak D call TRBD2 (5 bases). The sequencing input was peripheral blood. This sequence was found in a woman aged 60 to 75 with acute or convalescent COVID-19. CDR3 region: CASSEAGYEQYF. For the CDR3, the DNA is TGTGCCAGCAGTGAGGCGGGCTACGAGCAGTACTTC.